Each of the 8 T cell receptor beta chains below was sequenced from the same sample in a study of blood T cell repertoires in COVID-19. Only in-frame clones appear in the TCRdb table, and some are missing; sequencing was by immunoSEQ multiplex PCR. The sample has roughly 370,000 clones, around 87% seen once. Sequenced: PBMCs or T cells enriched from blood (not recorded which). The receptors come from a woman in her forties or fifties who had recovered from COVID-19.

The chain's CDR3 is CASSQETGAFSGNTIYF. The CDR3, as DNA: TGTGCCAGCAGCCAAGAAACAGGGGCCTTCTCTGGAAACACCATATATTTT. The J gene is TRBJ1-3, the V gene TRBV4-2; 7 positions agree with TRBD1. This CDR3 has 17 amino acids. Trimming took 0 bases from V and 0 from J; bases not matched to a gene: 5. Per germline, CDR1 LGHNA and CDR2 YNFKEQ.

The chain carries TRBV6-5 and TRBJ1-4; a weak D match, TRBD1 (5 bases). V was clipped by 0 bases and J by 8 bases, with 13 bases between them. The CDR3 is 15 amino acids. CDR1 MNHEY and CDR2 SVGAGI come from the germline V gene. The chain's CDR3 is CASSYSTVAVEKLFF. CDR3 sequence (DNA): TGTGCCAGCAGTTACTCGACAGTCGCAGTCGAAAAACTGTTTTTT.

The rearrangement links TRBV9 to TRBJ2-3; 8 bases align to TRBD2. The CDR3 totals 15 residues. J lost 1 base, V lost 0 bases, and 1 base had no gene match. CDR1 is SGDLS and CDR2 is YYNGEE in the germline V gene. CDR3 DNA sequence: TGTGCCAGCAGCGTAGGTAGCGGGGGCACAGATACGCAGTATTTT. Amino acid sequence: CASSVGSGGTDTQYF.

This clone was picked up a small number of times. V and J are TRBV18 and TRBJ2-3; maybe TRBD2 (5 bases). Germline CDR1 reads KGHSH; CDR2 reads LQKENI. V was clipped by 3 bases and J by 0 bases, with 7 bases between them. This CDR3 has 14 residues. CDR3 nucleotide sequence: TGTGCCAGCTCACCTACTAGAAGCACAGATACGCAGTATTTT. This gives the protein CASSPTRSTDTQYF.

This clone was seen only once. The chain recombines TRBV29-1 with TRBJ1-2; D perhaps matches TRBD1 (5 bases). The V end lost 3 bases, the J end lost 4 bases, and 12 bases lay between the germline ends. Germline V gene data show CDR1 as SQVTM and CDR2 as ANQGSEA. The CDR3 spans 13 residues. In DNA, the CDR3 is TGCAGCGTTGACGAAGGGACTAGCTATGGCTACACCTTC. The encoded protein is CSVDEGTSYGYTF.

CDR3 coding DNA: TGTGCTAGTGGTTTGGCGGACAGGGGAGGACAGCCCCAGCATTTT. This codes for CASGLADRGGQPQHF. The chain carries TRBV12-5 and TRBJ1-5; 9 bases are a match to TRBD1. Trimming removed 1 base from V and 7 bases from J; junction bases left unmatched: 5. Germline V gives CDR1 LGHNT, CDR2 FRNRAP. The CDR3 consists of 15 residues.

The CDR3 reads CASSPGGASGNTIYF. CDR3 nucleotides: TGTGCCAGCAGTCCGGGGGGGGCCTCTGGAAACACCATATATTTT. The V gene is TRBV28, the J gene TRBJ1-3, with D possibly being TRBD1 (6 bases). The CDR3 contains 15 residues. Germline V gene data show CDR1 as MDHEN and CDR2 as SYDVKM. Trimming cost V 5 bases and J 0 bases, with 11 bases left between them.

The chain employs TRBV4-1 and TRBJ2-1, with 7 bases lining up with TRBD2. In germline, CDR1 is MGHRA, CDR2 YSYEKL. The CDR3 runs to 17 residues. V lost 2 bases, J lost 7 bases, and 14 bases stayed unmatched. The CDR3 DNA reads as TGCGCCAGCAGCCAACAATTAAGACTAGCCCTTATTAATGAGCAGTTCTTC. Translating it yields CASSQQLRLALINEQFF.